This entry concerns a single TCR beta chain. Its cognate antigen is unknown. The sample comes from a study of T cells in localized non-small cell lung cancer. Measured with immunoSEQ multiplex PCR; TCRdb has only the in-frame clones, and not every one. The top ten clones hold around 3.9% of a sample with approximately 26,000 clones, about 91% of them seen once. Overall study findings and caveats: Heterogeneity is still possible, as just one tumor region was sequenced. Appearances in adjacent lung were noted for a median around 55 of the top 100 tumor clones. With higher T cell density in blood came longer overall survival.

The CDR3 has 15 amino acids. The ends were cut back, 6 bases at V and 6 bases at J, with 18 bases in the middle. Germline V gene sequence: CDR1 SGHTA, CDR2 FQGTGA. The clonotype originates from an older female donor with stage II squamous cell lung carcinoma. The material sequenced was peripheral blood, taken before any cancer treatment. The rearrangement joins TRBV7-3 to TRBJ2-1, with a weak D call TRBD1 (5 bases). In nucleotides, the CDR3 is TGTGCCAGCAGTTATCCTTTGGCAGGGCCCAATGAGCAGTTCTTC. Translated: CASSYPLAGPNEQFF.